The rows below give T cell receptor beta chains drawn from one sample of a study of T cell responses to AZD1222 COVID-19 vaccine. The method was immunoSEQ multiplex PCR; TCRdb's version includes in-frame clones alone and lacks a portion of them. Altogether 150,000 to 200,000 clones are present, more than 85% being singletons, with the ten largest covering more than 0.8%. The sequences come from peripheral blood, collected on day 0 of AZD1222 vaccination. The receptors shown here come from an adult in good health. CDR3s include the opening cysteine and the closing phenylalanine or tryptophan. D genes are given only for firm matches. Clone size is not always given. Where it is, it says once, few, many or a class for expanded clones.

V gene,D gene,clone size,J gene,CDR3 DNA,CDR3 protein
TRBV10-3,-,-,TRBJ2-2,TGTGCCATCAGTGAGTTAGCACAGGGTATCGGGGAGCTGTTTTTT,CAISELAQGIGELFF
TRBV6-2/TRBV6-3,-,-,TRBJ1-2,TGTGCCAGCAGATACCCAGGGGTCTATGGCTACACCTTC,CASRYPGVYGYTF
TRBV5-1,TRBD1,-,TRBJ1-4,TGCGCCAGCAGCTTGGCCCAGGGGGGAGATGAAAAACTGTTTTTT,CASSLAQGGDEKLFF
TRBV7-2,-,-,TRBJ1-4,TGTGCCAGCAGCTTCTCCCTTGCAACTAATGAAAAACTGTTTTTT,CASSFSLATNEKLFF
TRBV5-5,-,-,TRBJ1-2,TGTGCCAGCAACCTGGGGGCCAGAGAAGTTAACTATGGCTACACCTTC,CASNLGAREVNYGYTF
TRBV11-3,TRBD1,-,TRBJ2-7,TGTGCCAGCAGCCCTAGGACAGGGGAAACCTACGAGCAGTACTTC,CASSPRTGETYEQYF
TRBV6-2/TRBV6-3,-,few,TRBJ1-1,TGTGCCAGCAGTTACGGGGCAGAAGCTTTCTTT,CASSYGAEAFF
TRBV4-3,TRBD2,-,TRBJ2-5,TGCGCCAGCAGCGTAATAGCGGGGGGGCAACAAGAGACCCAGTACTTC,CASSVIAGGQQETQYF
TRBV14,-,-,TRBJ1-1,TGTGCCAGCAGCCGCCAGATGAACACTGAAGCTTTCTTT,CASSRQMNTEAFF
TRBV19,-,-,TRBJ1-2,TGTGCCAGTAGTATAGGGACACGGGGCTATGGCTACACCTTC,CASSIGTRGYGYTF
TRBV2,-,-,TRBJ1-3,TGTGCCAGCAGTGTCGAGGGGAGGTGGGGAAACACCATATATTTT,CASSVEGRWGNTIYF
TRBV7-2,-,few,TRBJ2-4,TGTGCCAGCAGCTCTAGGAGGCAAAACATTCAGTACTTC,CASSSRRQNIQYF
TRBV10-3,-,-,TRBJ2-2,TGTGCCATCAGCCCGACGACGAACACCGGGGAGCTGTTTTTT,CAISPTTNTGELFF
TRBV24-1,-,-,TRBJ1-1,TGTGCCACCGAGATTACTGGGGGAGCTTTCTTT,CATEITGGAFF
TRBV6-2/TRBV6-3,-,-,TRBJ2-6,TGTGCCAGCAGCCTACGGATTTCTGGGGCCAACGTCCTGACTTTC,CASSLRISGANVLTF
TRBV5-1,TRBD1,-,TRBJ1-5,TGCGCCAGCAGCTTTTCAGGGGGCGATCAGCCCCAGCATTTT,CASSFSGGDQPQHF
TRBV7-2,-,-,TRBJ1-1,TGTGCCAGCAGCTTAGAGGCGGCAGGGGTTACTGAAGCTTTCTTT,CASSLEAAGVTEAFF
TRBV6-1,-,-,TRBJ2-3,TGTGCCAGCAGTGAAGCGCCCAGCGCAGATACGCAGTATTTT,CASSEAPSADTQYF
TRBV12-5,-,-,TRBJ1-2,TGTGCTAGTGGTTTGGTACTTGATCCCCGAACTTGGATCTATGGCTACACCTTC,CASGLVLDPRTWIYGYTF
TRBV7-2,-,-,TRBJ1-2,TGTGCCAGCAGCTTAGATCGGTTGGGCAGGGTATACGGCTACACCTTC,CASSLDRLGRVYGYTF
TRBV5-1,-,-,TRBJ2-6,TGCGCCAGCAGCTTGAATGTCCTATCTGGGGCCAACGTCCTGACTTTC,CASSLNVLSGANVLTF
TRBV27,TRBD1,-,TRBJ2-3,TGTGCCAGCAGTCTAACCGGGACAGGGTACACAGATACGCAGTATTTT,CASSLTGTGYTDTQYF